These T cell receptor beta chains were read from a single sample in a study of blood T cells in healthy people across ages. One entry per CDR3 protein results from TCRdb running MiXCR on the 5' RACE reads. The sample has 650,000 to 1,000,000 distinct CDR3 sequences; roughly 35% are singletons. Sequenced input: blood. These receptors all come from a young man in good health. Both conserved end residues are part of each CDR3. A D gene is named only where the DNA matches it firmly. The listing skips clone size in some rows; elsewhere it reads once, few, many or a size class.

CDR3 protein	CDR3 DNA	clone size	D gene	V gene	J gene
CASSQDPSVVYGYTF	TGCGCCAGCAGCCAAGATCCGTCAGTGGTCTATGGCTACACCTTC	few	.	TRBV4-3	TRBJ1-2
CSATRGQGTGLAGVQYF	TGCAGTGCCACCCGAGGACAGGGTACGGGACTAGCGGGGGTGCAGTACTTC	.	TRBD2	TRBV20-1	TRBJ2-5
CASSYSNLGTGVGYTF	TGTGCCAGCAGTTACTCGAACCTCGGGACAGGGGTTGGCTACACCTTC	many	TRBD1	TRBV6-5	TRBJ1-2
CASSLTNMGTEAFF	TGTGCCAGCAGTCTTACAAACATGGGCACTGAAGCTTTCTTT	.	.	TRBV27	TRBJ1-1
CASRGKETQYF	TGTGCCAGCAGAGGAAAAGAGACCCAGTACTTC	few	.	TRBV12-3/TRBV12-4	TRBJ2-5
CASSLGGTGKGYTF	TGTGCCAGCAGTTTGGGTGGGACAGGGAAAGGCTACACCTTC	few	TRBD1	TRBV12-3/TRBV12-4	TRBJ1-2
CASSTVGFDGYTF	TGTGCCAGCAGCACGGTGGGCTTCGATGGCTACACCTTC	.	.	TRBV12-3/TRBV12-4	TRBJ1-2
CASSLPGQPDTQYF	TGCGCCAGCAGCTTGCCCGGACAGCCAGATACGCAGTATTTT	few	.	TRBV5-1	TRBJ2-3
CASSWTGNGEQYF	TGTGCCAGCAGTTGGACAGGGAATGGCGAGCAGTACTTC	once	TRBD1	TRBV7-2	TRBJ2-7
CASSQVVYSTEAFF	TGCGCCAGCAGCCAAGTGGTTTATAGCACTGAAGCTTTCTTT	.	.	TRBV4-3	TRBJ1-1
CASSLSGGVNNEQFF	TGCGCCAGCAGCTTGTCAGGGGGGGTGAACAATGAGCAGTTCTTC	.	.	TRBV5-1	TRBJ2-1
CAISESRGEGQGKAFF	TGTGCCATCAGTGAGTCCCGTGGGGAGGGACAGGGGAAAGCTTTCTTT	few	TRBD1	TRBV10-3	TRBJ1-1